Sequencing of this TCR beta chain was carried out in a study of T-cell reconstitution after alpha-beta-depleted transplantation in children. General study results and limits: For some patients, TCRbeta diversity was high at day 60 because of recipient T cells and thymic progenitors that survived. Newly generated T cells supplied most T-cell counts and diversity one year post-transplant. Several hundred expanded graft clones reportedly gave rise to the alpha-beta T cells present about two months after transplant.

Unique molecular identifiers were built into the TCRbeta library. TCRdb redid the calling of the PCR reads with MiXCR, one entry per CDR3 protein. The sample shows under 450,000 distinct CDR3 sequences, 15% to 20% of them seen only once. This clonotype was counted a few times. As yet, its antigen is unknown. The germline CDR1 and CDR2 sequences are MNHEY and SVGEGT. The CDR3 covers 15 residues. Trimming removed 4 bases from V and 3 bases from J, with 13 bases in between. The receptor comes from a boy in the first two years of life who had a stem cell transplant for Wiskott-Aldrich syndrome, so the T cells may come from the graft donor. V and J are TRBV6-2 or TRBV6-3 and TRBJ2-1; D is perhaps TRBD2 (6 bases). This material consisted of PBMCs, mostly from graft donor cells, taken 360 days after TCRalphabeta/CD19-depleted stem cell transplant. Here the CDR3 DNA reads TGTGCCAGCAGTTTATGGAGGGCGGTCTACAATGAGCAGTTCTTC. This sequence encodes CASSLWRAVYNEQFF.